This TCR beta chain derives from a study of graft-versus-host responses after intestinal transplantation (dated by TCRdb to 2020 to 2022). Describing the broader study: The transplants that recipients got were multivisceral, liver-intestinal, or isolated intestinal. All recipients received anti-thymocyte globulin induction followed by maintenance tacrolimus and steroids for around three years. Graft-versus-host and host-versus-graft alloreactive T cell clones were tracked in the graft, circulation and bone marrow after intestinal transplantation using bulk TCR-beta CDR3 sequencing. To identify alloreactive clones, pre-transplant mixed lymphocyte reaction products were sequenced and compared with unstimulated pre-transplant donor and recipient T cells. Of the 20 to 30 intestinal transplant recipients enrolled in the cohort, one of whom was a retransplant, a few patients without pretransplant specimens were excluded. Donor T cell macrochimerism was defined as a peak of at least 4% donor T cells among recipient peripheral blood mononuclear cells. Rather than being sequenced by the commercial service, samples from a few later patients were sequenced in-house on an Illumina MiSeq and processed with MiXCR.

Summary of the overall study and its limitations: In the allografts of patients with donor T cell macrochimerism, GvH to HvG T cell clonal ratios were high. GvH clones turned up in recipient bone marrow, with some appearing earlier in ileal mucosa or blood, a pattern consistent with an intestinal mucosal origin. The relatively low number and heterogeneity of intestinal transplant patients limited the conclusions. Early after transplant, peak levels of circulating GvH clones were found to be associated with declines in HvG clones.

A word on this clone: Its antigen is still unknown. Nothing much larger sits one base from this clone, and base qualities are not available.

Libraries were made using the immunoSEQ multiplex PCR assay. For most patients, genomic DNA was isolated with the Qiagen DNeasy Blood and Tissue Kit and sent frozen to Adaptive Biotechnologies for TCR sequencing. For most patients, genomic DNA was subjected to high-throughput TCR-beta CDR3 sequencing by Adaptive Biotechnologies. In the source study's methods: Adaptive's ImmunoSEQ software supplied the TCR sequencing data for 15 to 20 patients, while MiXCR and VDJtools were used to process a few other patients. CD4 versus CD8 sorting errors were corrected by removing sequences found in both subsets at a frequency ratio below 5:1. CDR3 nucleotide sequences shared between donor and recipient were removed because their origin could not be assigned. At least 2-fold expansion over unstimulated cells and a minimum CFSE-low frequency of 0.002% (template counts) or 0.001% (read counts) were required for clones to be classified as alloreactive. A clone was considered mappable if detected in the sequenced pre-transplant spleen, lymph node, or MLR CFSE-low populations of the donor or recipient. Cumulative frequency of alloreactive clones was calculated as a percentage of all sequences weighted by copy number. Held by TCRdb, this immuneACCESS table contains in-frame sequences only and omits some clones. Under half of the omission traces to an unresolved V gene where checked; the cause of the rest is unknown. That table gives V, J and clone size, and the DNA gave D and trimming. The sample profile shows roughly 120,000 clones; just under 95% of them were found once. In total, the top ten clones hold more than 0.95% of the sample.

The CDR3 starts with the cysteine, ends with the phenylalanine, and has 16 residues. Just CDR3 DNA is preserved here, 48 bases in frame from base 1. Trimming at the junction amounts to 5 bases on V and 8 bases on J, and the germline ends lie 22 bases apart. The germline V gene (reference sequence) gives CDR1 as MNHEY and CDR2 as SMNVEV. The label giving this sample's time point can be read as: cells obtained before transplantation from donor or recipient. CD3+CD4+ and CD3+CD8+ populations were FACS-sorted from unstimulated pre-transplant donor and recipient cells taken from spleen or lymph nodes. This sequence originates from a human donor who was the organ donor for an intestinal transplant. The sample in question was unstimulated CD8+ T cells sorted from spleen or lymph node cells, obtained before transplant. Recombination connected TRBV27 to TRBJ2-1; possibly the D gene is TRBD2, per 5 matching bases. This receptor carries the CDR3 CASSTAGITGKDEQFF. The DNA sequence follows: TGTGCCAGCAGTACTGCCGGGATCACCGGGAAGGATGAGCAGTTCTTC.